This entry describes one TCR beta chain. This record comes from a study of T cell changes during pregnancy in multiple sclerosis. V gave up 2 bases and J gave up 1 base, with 10 bases separating them. The germline CDR1 and CDR2 sequences are MNHNS and SASEGT. The CDR3 contains 15 residues. This table comes from immunoSEQ multiplex PCR, and its TCRdb copy is limited to in-frame clones, with some not included. This table has around 80,000 clones, over 85% appearing once. The rearrangement uses TRBV6-1 and TRBJ2-3; D unclear. This clonotype originated in a female donor in good health, enrolled as a control in a pregnancy study. The specimen comprised peripheral blood, sampled in the second trimester of pregnancy. The CDR3 here is CASSELPEGTDTQYF. DNA of the CDR3: TGTGCCAGCAGTGAACTACCCGAGGGCACAGATACGCAGTATTTT.